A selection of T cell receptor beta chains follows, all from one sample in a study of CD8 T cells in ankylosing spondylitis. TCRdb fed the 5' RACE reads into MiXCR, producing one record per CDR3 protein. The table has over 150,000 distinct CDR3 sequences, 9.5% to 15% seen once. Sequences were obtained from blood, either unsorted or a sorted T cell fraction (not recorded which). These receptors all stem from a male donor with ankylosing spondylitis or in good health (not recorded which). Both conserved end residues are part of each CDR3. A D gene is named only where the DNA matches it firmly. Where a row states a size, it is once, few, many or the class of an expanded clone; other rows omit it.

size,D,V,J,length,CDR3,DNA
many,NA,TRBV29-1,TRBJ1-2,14,CSVETDSFFYGYTF,TGCAGCGTTGAAACCGACAGTTTTTTTTATGGCTACACCTTC
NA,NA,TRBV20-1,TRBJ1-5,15,CSARVGVRSNQPQHF,TGCAGTGCGAGAGTGGGTGTTCGGAGCAATCAGCCCCAGCATTTT
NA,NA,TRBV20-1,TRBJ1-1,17,CSARDAGGASLSTEAFF,TGCAGTGCTAGAGATGCGGGGGGCGCATCCTTGAGCACTGAAGCTTTCTTT
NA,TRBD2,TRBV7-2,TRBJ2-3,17,CASSWWASGSLTDTQYF,TGTGCCAGCAGCTGGTGGGCTAGCGGGAGCCTAACAGATACGCAGTATTTT
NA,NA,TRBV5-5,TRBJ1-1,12,CASVTGNTEAFF,TGTGCCAGCGTAACAGGGAACACTGAAGCTTTCTTT
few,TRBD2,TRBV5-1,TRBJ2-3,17,CASSELSGSLLTDTQYF,TGCGCCAGCAGCGAACTTAGCGGGAGCCTTCTCACAGATACGCAGTATTTT
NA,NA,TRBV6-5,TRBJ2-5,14,CASSYGSYYETQYF,TGTGCCAGCAGTTACGGGTCGTACTACGAGACCCAGTACTTC
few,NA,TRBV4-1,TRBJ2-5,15,CASSKPLGTQETQYF,TGCGCCAGCAGCAAGCCGCTAGGCACTCAAGAGACCCAGTACTTC
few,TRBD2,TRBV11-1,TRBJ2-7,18,CASSSRMTSGTNSYEQYF,TGTGCCAGCAGCTCGAGGATGACTAGCGGGACCAACTCCTACGAGCAGTACTTC
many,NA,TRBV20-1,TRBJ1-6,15,CSARAGVDWDSPLHF,TGCAGTGCTAGGGCGGGGGTAGATTGGGATTCACCCCTCCACTTT
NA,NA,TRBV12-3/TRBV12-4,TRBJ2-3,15,CASSLQGGVTDTQYF,TGTGCCAGCAGTCTGCAGGGCGGGGTCACAGATACGCAGTATTTT
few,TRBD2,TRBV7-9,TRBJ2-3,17,CASSSKTSGKSTDTQYF,TGTGCCAGCAGCTCGAAGACTAGCGGGAAAAGCACAGATACGCAGTATTTT
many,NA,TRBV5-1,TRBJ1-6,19,CASSLGSGRPRLPNSPLHF,TGCGCCAGCAGCTTGGGGTCCGGACGGCCTCGGCTCCCCAATTCACCCCTCCACTTT
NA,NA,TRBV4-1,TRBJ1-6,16,CASSFFPGFYNSPLHF,TGCGCCAGCAGCTTTTTCCCGGGATTCTATAATTCACCCCTCCACTTT
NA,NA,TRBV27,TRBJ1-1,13,CATSRSANTEAFF,TGTGCCACCTCAAGGTCCGCGAACACTGAAGCTTTCTTT
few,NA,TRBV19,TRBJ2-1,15,CASTPAAGIYNEQFF,TGTGCCAGTACCCCGGCAGCGGGTATTTACAATGAGCAGTTCTTC
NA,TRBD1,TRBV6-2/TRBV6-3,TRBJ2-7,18,CASSYSTLTGGVGYEQYF,TGTGCCAGCAGTTACTCGACCCTGACAGGGGGCGTCGGCTACGAGCAGTACTTC
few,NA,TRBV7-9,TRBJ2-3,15,CASITGSSGEDTQYF,TGTGCCAGCATCACAGGATCAAGTGGGGAAGATACGCAGTATTTT
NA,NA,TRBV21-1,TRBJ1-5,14,CASSKWARHQPQHF,TGTGCCAGCAGCAAGTGGGCACGGCATCAGCCCCAGCATTTT
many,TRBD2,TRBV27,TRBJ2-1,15,CASSPGTSSYNEQFF,TGCGCCAGCAGCCCCGGGACTAGCTCCTACAATGAGCAGTTCTTC
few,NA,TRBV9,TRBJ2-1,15,CASSVGGTPGNEQFF,TGTGCCAGCAGCGTAGGAGGGACTCCCGGCAATGAGCAGTTCTTC
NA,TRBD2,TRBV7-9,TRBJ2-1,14,CASSLERGINEQFF,TGTGCCAGCAGCTTAGAGCGGGGAATCAATGAGCAGTTCTTC
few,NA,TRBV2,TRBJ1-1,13,CASSERREGEAFF,TGTGCCAGCAGTGAAAGACGGGAGGGTGAAGCTTTCTTT
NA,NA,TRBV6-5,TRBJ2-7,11,CASSYGREQYF,TGTGCCAGCAGTTACGGTCGGGAGCAGTACTTC
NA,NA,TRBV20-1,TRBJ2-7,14,CSARDRGGVYEQYF,TGCAGTGCTAGAGATAGGGGGGGAGTCTACGAGCAGTACTTC
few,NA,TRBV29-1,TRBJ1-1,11,CSVVRGTEAFF,TGCAGCGTTGTTCGGGGGACTGAAGCTTTCTTT
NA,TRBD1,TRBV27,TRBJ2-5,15,CASRATGNGRETQYF,TGTGCCAGCAGGGCGACAGGGAATGGGAGAGAGACCCAGTACTTC
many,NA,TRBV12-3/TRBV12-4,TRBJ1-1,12,CASSFGGAEAFF,TGTGCCAGCAGCTTCGGGGGGGCCGAAGCTTTCTTT
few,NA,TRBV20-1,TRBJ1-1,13,CSATGEGNTEAFF,TGCAGTGCTACAGGGGAGGGGAACACTGAAGCTTTCTTT
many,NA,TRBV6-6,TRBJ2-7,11,CASTSGYEQYF,TGTGCCAGCACCTCTGGATACGAGCAGTACTTC
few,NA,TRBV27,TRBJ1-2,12,CASSEHPYGYTF,TGTGCCAGCAGTGAACACCCCTATGGCTACACCTTC
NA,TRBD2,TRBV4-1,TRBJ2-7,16,CASSQDPGLVIYEQYF,TGCGCCAGCAGCCAAGATCCGGGACTAGTTATCTACGAGCAGTACTTC
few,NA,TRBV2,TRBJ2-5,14,CASSEGVREETQYF,TGTGCCAGCAGTGAGGGAGTTAGGGAAGAGACCCAGTACTTC
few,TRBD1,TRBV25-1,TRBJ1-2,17,CASVKGPDDRVIYGYTF,TGTGCCAGCGTGAAAGGACCCGATGACAGGGTAATATATGGCTACACCTTC
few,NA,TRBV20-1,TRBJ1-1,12,CSASEEGAEAFF,TGCAGTGCTAGCGAAGAGGGGGCTGAAGCTTTCTTT
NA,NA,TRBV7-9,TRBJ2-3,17,CASSPIFTGLESDTQYF,TGTGCCAGCAGCCCGATATTTACAGGGTTGGAGTCAGATACGCAGTATTTT
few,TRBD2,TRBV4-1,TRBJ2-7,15,CASSSLIGGVDEQYF,TGCGCCAGCAGCTCTCTTATTGGGGGGGTCGACGAGCAGTACTTC
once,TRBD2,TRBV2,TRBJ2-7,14,CASSFLAGEYEQYF,TGTGCCAGCAGTTTTTTAGCGGGGGAGTACGAGCAGTACTTC
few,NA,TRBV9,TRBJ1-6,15,CASSVDDGGDSPLHF,TGTGCCAGCAGCGTAGACGACGGAGGGGATTCACCCCTCCACTTT
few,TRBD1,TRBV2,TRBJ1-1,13,CASRGQGGTEAFF,TGTGCCAGCAGAGGACAGGGAGGAACTGAAGCTTTCTTT
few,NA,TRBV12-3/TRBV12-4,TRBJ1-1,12,CASSAANTEAFF,TGTGCCAGCAGCGCGGCGAACACTGAAGCTTTCTTT
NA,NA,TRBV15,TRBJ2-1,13,CATAGLRGDEQFF,TGTGCCACCGCAGGACTGAGGGGCGATGAGCAGTTCTTC
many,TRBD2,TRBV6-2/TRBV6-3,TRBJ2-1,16,CATLAQLAGDYNEQFF,TGTGCCACCCTCGCCCAGTTAGCGGGTGACTACAATGAGCAGTTCTTC
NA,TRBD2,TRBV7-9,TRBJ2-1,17,CASSPQGGLADYNEQFF,TGTGCCAGCAGCCCCCAGGGCGGACTAGCGGACTACAATGAGCAGTTCTTC
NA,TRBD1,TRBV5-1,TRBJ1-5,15,CASSSSGGSNQPQHF,TGCGCCAGCAGCTCGTCAGGGGGTAGCAATCAGCCCCAGCATTTT
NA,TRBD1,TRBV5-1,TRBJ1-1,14,CASQTGTENTEAFF,TGCGCCAGCCAAACCGGGACAGAGAACACTGAAGCTTTCTTT
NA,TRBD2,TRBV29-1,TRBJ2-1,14,CSVHSSGGRNEQFF,TGCAGCGTTCACTCTAGCGGGGGGAGAAATGAGCAGTTCTTC
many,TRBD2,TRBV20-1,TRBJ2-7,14,CSARGREGLYEQYF,TGCAGTGCTAGAGGCCGGGAGGGCCTCTACGAGCAGTACTTC
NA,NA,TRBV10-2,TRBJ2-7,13,CASSEDNTYEQYF,TGCGCCAGCAGTGAGGACAATACCTACGAGCAGTACTTC
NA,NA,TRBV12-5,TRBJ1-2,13,CASGRAPLYGYTF,TGTGCTAGTGGGAGGGCGCCACTCTATGGCTACACCTTC
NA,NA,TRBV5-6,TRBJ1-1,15,CASSFFSGLDTEAFF,TGTGCCAGCAGCTTTTTCTCCGGTTTGGACACTGAAGCTTTCTTT
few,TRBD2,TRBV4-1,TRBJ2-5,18,CASSQDANSGWVGETQYF,TGCGCCAGCAGCCAAGATGCGAATAGCGGGTGGGTAGGAGAGACCCAGTACTTC
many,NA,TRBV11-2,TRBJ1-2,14,CASSSDSHNYGYTF,TGTGCCAGCAGCTCCGACAGCCATAACTATGGCTACACCTTC
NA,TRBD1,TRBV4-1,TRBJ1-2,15,CASSQDTQGAFGYTF,TGCGCCAGCAGCCAAGATACGCAGGGGGCATTTGGCTACACCTTC
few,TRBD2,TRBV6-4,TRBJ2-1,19,CASITSGLAGGSSYNEQFF,TGTGCCAGCATAACGTCCGGGCTAGCGGGGGGCAGCTCCTACAATGAGCAGTTCTTC
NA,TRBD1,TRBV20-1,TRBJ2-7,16,CSARPTIRDSFGEQYF,TGCAGTGCTAGACCGACTATACGGGACAGCTTCGGCGAGCAGTACTTC
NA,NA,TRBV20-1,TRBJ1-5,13,CSARDSSGQPQHF,TGCAGTGCTAGAGACTCCTCCGGACAGCCCCAGCATTTT
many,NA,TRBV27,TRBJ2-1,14,CASTLKDGYNEQFF,TGTGCCAGCACCCTCAAGGACGGATACAATGAGCAGTTCTTC
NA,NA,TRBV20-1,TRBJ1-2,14,CSARDLNRINGYTF,TGCAGTGCTAGAGATCTCAACAGAATAAACGGCTACACCTTC